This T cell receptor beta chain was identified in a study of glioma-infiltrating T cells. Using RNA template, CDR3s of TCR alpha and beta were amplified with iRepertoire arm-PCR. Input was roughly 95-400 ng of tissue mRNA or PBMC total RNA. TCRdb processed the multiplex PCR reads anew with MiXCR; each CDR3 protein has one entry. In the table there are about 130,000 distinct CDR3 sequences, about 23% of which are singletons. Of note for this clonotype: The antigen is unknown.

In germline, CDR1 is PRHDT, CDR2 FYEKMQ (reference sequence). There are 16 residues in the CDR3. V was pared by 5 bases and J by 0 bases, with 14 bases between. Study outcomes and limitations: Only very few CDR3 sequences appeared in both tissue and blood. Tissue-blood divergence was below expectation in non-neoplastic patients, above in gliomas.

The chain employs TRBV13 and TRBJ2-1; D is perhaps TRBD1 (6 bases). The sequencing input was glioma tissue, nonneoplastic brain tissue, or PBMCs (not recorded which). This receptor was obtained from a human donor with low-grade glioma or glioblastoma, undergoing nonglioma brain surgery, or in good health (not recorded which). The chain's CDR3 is CASSVRQESSYNEQFF. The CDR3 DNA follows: TGTGCCAGCAGCGTCCGACAGGAGAGCTCCTACAATGAGCAGTTCTTC.